A single sample is the source of the 10 T cell receptor beta chains below, sequenced in a study of shared clonotypes between healthy human individuals. Sequenced by immunoSEQ multiplex PCR; TCRdb stores in-frame clones only, minus some. Seen here are 1.5 million to 2.5 million clones, about 95% observed once, and the top ten hold 0.9% to 1.5%. CD8 cells classed as naive were CD45RO-negative and positively selected for CCR7, excluding terminally differentiated effector memory CD45RA+ cells. Material for sequencing was naive CD8+ T cells sorted from blood. All receptors come from a young man in good health.

V gene TRBV4-1 combines with J gene TRBJ2-5; TRBD1 matches at 7 bases. J was trimmed by 4 bases and V by 3 bases; bases with no gene match: 5. The CDR3 extends over 14 amino acids. The germline V gene has CDR1 MGHRA and CDR2 YSYEKL. The CDR3 loop reads CASSQQTGPETQYF. CDR3 coding DNA: TGCGCCAGCAGCCAGCAGACAGGGCCAGAGACCCAGTACTTC.

The V and J genes are TRBV29-1 and TRBJ2-3, with D maybe TRBD2 (6 bases). The V end was cut by 2 bases, the J end by 6 bases, with 15 bases between. The CDR3 consists of 14 residues. Germline lookup yields CDR1 SQVTM and CDR2 ANQGSEA. The CDR3 protein is CSVERRGGGDTQYF. CDR3 DNA sequence: TGCAGCGTTGAACGGCGCGGAGGAGGGGATACGCAGTATTTT.

The rearrangement joins TRBV2 to TRBJ1-1; D is unclear. The CDR3 runs to 15 residues. Germline V gene data show CDR1 as SNHLY and CDR2 as FYNNEI. Deletions cut 1 base from V and 0 bases from J, with 9 bases between. The CDR3 DNA follows: TGTGCCAGCAGTGAAGTCGCGTTCATGAACACTGAAGCTTTCTTT. This sequence encodes CASSEVAFMNTEAFF.

The sample holds one count of this clone. The V and J genes are TRBV11-2 and TRBJ2-1; D remains ambiguous. The length of the CDR3 is 14 residues. Germline values: CDR1 SGHAT, CDR2 FQNNGV. The V and J ends lost 4 bases and 0 bases respectively, with 7 bases between them. CDR3 sequence reads: CASSSTPSYNEQFF. CDR3 bases: TGTGCCAGCAGCTCGACCCCCTCCTACAATGAGCAGTTCTTC. Complete variable domain (other parts from reference TRBV11-2 and TRBJ2-1): EAGVAQSPRYKIIEKRQSVAFWCNPISGHATLYWYQQILGQGPKLLIQFQNNGVVDDSQLPKDRFSAERLKGVDSTLKIQPAKLEDSAVYLCASSSTPSYNEQFFGPGTRLTVL.

This chain uses TRBV9 with TRBJ2-1; 7 bases fit TRBD1. Trimming removed 0 bases from V and 7 bases from J; junction bases left unmatched: 7. The CDR3 length is 15 residues. Germline values: CDR1 SGDLS, CDR2 YYNGEE. The CDR3 DNA reads as TGTGCCAGCAGCGTAGGGGTTACCAGGGGGAATGAGCAGTTCTTC. As protein: CASSVGVTRGNEQFF.

Concerning this clone itself: A read error may produce the germline difference seen at one junction end. As DNA, the CDR3 is TGTGCCAGCAGAGAAGGGACTAGCACCTACAATGAGCAGTTCTTC. Its translation: CASREGTSTYNEQFF. The gene calls are TRBV2 and TRBJ2-1, with 9 bases identical to TRBD2. The CDR3 covers 15 residues. Germline assignment: CDR1 SNHLY and CDR2 FYNNEI.

This clone was seen a single time. A junction end diverges from the germline sequence, so it may reflect a read error. This rearrangement joins TRBV4-1 to TRBJ1-2; D may be TRBD1 (6 bases). CDR1 and CDR2 (germline): MGHRA, YSYEKL. The CDR3 totals 16 residues. The CDR3 nucleotides are TGCGCCAGCAGCCAAGATTTAGCAGGGGAATCCCTTGGCTACATCTTC. Its protein product is CASSQDLAGESLGYIF.

A remark on this clone: The sample carries other DNA sequences with the same CDR3. The rearrangement joins TRBV4-1 to TRBJ2-7, with TRBD1 matching over 7 bases. The V gene's germline CDR1 is MGHRA and CDR2 YSYEKL. The CDR3 has 15 amino acids. V was pared by 1 base and J by 0 bases, with 3 bases of the junction left unmatched. In DNA, the CDR3 is TGCGCCAGCAGCCAAGGACAGGGCAGCTCCTACGAGCAGTACTTC. It is translated as CASSQGQGSSYEQYF.

The V gene is TRBV6-5, the J gene TRBJ1-4; TRBD1 is a possible D gene (5 bases). CDR3 length: 15 amino acids. The ends were cut back, 2 bases at V and 3 bases at J, with 10 bases in the middle. Per the germline V gene, CDR1 is MNHEY and CDR2 is SVGAGI. CDR3 amino acids: CASSYQGGSNEKLFF. The CDR3 DNA reads TGTGCCAGCAGTTACCAGGGTGGATCTAATGAAAAACTGTTTTTT.

The chain employs TRBV25-1 and TRBJ1-5; no clear D gene. Germline CDR1 reads MGHDK; CDR2 reads SYGVNS. The CDR3 loop spans 13 amino acids. The V gene lost 5 bases and the J gene lost 9 bases, with 14 bases spanning the gap. The CDR3: CASSQIEGTPQHF. Written as DNA, the CDR3 is TGTGCCAGCAGTCAAATAGAGGGCACGCCCCAGCATTTT.